The 5 T cell receptor beta chains in this list originate from one sample, sequenced in a study of shared clonotypes between healthy human individuals. CD45RO negativity and positive selection for CCR7 defined naive CD8 cells, a population that excluded terminally differentiated effector memory CD45RA+ cells. TCRdb's copy holds only in-frame clones and misses some; the assay was immunoSEQ multiplex PCR. In the table there are around 560,000 clones, 85% to 95% of which are singletons. The sequencing sample was made of naive CD8+ T cells sorted from blood. These receptors originate from a woman aged 30 to 39 in good health.

V and J are TRBV15 and TRBJ2-5; unclear D gene. The germline gives CDR1 LNHNV, CDR2 YYDKDF (reference sequence). The V and J ends lost 3 bases and 1 base respectively, with 27 bases between them. The CDR3 contains 20 residues. This CDR3 is CATSSRTIVVTVPGQETQYF. DNA for the CDR3: TGTGCCACCAGCAGCCGAACGATAGTGGTGACCGTCCCCGGCCAAGAGACCCAGTACTTC. The entire variable domain, with the rest obtained from reference TRBV15 and TRBJ2-5, is as follows: DAMVIQNPRYQVTQFGKPVTLSCSQTLNHNVMYWYQQKSSQAPKLLFHYYDKDFNNEADTPDNFQSRRPNTSFCFLDIRSPGLGDTAMYLCATSSRTIVVTVPGQETQYFGPGTRLLVL.

The sample holds one count of this clone. This rearrangement joins TRBV7-6 to TRBJ2-5, with TRBD2 matching 11 bases. The V segment lost 10 bases and the J segment 0 bases; nucleotides outside the gene matches: 7. The CDR3 runs to 15 residues. Germline assignment: CDR1 SGHVS and CDR2 FNYEAQ. This CDR3 is CATQGTSGDQETQYF. The CDR3, as DNA: TGTGCCACACAAGGGACTAGCGGAGACCAAGAGACCCAGTACTTC. Together with reference TRBV7-6 and TRBJ2-5, the CDR3 gives the full variable domain: GAGVSQSPRYKVTKRGQDVALRCDPISGHVSLYWYRQALGQGPEFLTYFNYEAQQDKSGLPNDRFSAERPEGSISTLTIQRTEQRDSAMYRCATQGTSGDQETQYFGPGTRLLVL.

The V and J genes are TRBV5-6 and TRBJ1-2; D is perhaps TRBD1 (5 bases). The CDR3 totals 15 residues. Trimming shortened V by 0 bases and J by 3 bases, and 12 bases separated the two germline ends. Per germline, CDR1 SGHDT and CDR2 YYEEEE. CDR3 DNA: TGTGCCAGCAGCTTGGTTGGAGGGGCTCACTATGGCTACACCTTC. Its translation is CASSLVGGAHYGYTF.

V gene TRBV29-1 combines with J gene TRBJ2-7; 9 bases agree with TRBD2. Unmatched junction bases numbered 3, after V lost 6 bases and J lost 3 bases. CDR1 and CDR2 (germline): SQVTM, ANQGSEA. The CDR3 has 12 amino acids. The CDR3 nucleotides are TGCAGCGTGACTAGCGGCCTCTACGAGCAGTACTTC. It specifies CSVTSGLYEQYF.

The rearrangement uses TRBV29-1 and TRBJ1-1; D ambiguous. This CDR3 is 11 amino acids long. Deletions cut 1 base from V and 4 bases from J, with 4 bases between. Germline CDR1 reads SQVTM; CDR2 reads ANQGSEA. The CDR3 DNA is TGCAGCGTTGAAGGGCTCACTGAAGCTTTCTTT. This encodes CSVEGLTEAFF.